The 24 T cell receptor beta chains below come from one sample, sequenced in a study of blood T cell repertoires in COVID-19. TCRdb keeps only in-frame clones here, not all; method: immunoSEQ multiplex PCR. The data hold about 120,000 clones, with roughly nine tenths observed a single time. Sequencing was carried out using peripheral blood. The source is a human donor in a cohort sampled during active COVID-19.

The V gene is TRBV24-1, the J gene TRBJ2-3; 7 nucleotides agree with TRBD2. The V and J ends lost 9 bases and 2 bases, in that order; junction bases with no gene match: 4. There are 13 residues in the CDR3. The germline V gene has CDR1 KGHDR and CDR2 SFDVKD. CDR3 in DNA: TGTGCCACCGGGACTACGACCACAGATACGCAGTATTTT. This encodes CATGTTTTDTQYF.

This chain uses TRBV23-1 with TRBJ2-5, with a possible D match to TRBD2 (6 bases). TRBV23-1 is given ORF status, its function remaining uncertain. This CDR3 has 13 residues. V lost 6 bases and J lost 5, with 13 bases in between. The CDR3 sequence: CASRIAVWETQYF. Written as DNA, the CDR3 is TGCGCCAGCAGAATAGCGGTTTGGGAGACCCAGTACTTC.

The chain links TRBV10-3 to TRBJ1-2, with TRBD1 identical over 7 bases. The germline CDR1 and CDR2 sequences are ENHRY and SYGVKD. V dropped 2 bases and J dropped 4; count of bases not matched to a gene: 7. This CDR3 comprises 15 residues. The CDR3 DNA follows: TGTGCCATCAGTGAGATGGGGACAGCGCTCTATGGCTACACCTTC. Encoded protein: CAISEMGTALYGYTF.

The chain links TRBV5-1 to TRBJ2-2, with 10 bases aligning to TRBD2. This CDR3 spans 16 amino acids. The V and J ends lost 2 bases and 3 bases, in that order; junction bases with no gene match: 4. Germline V gene data show CDR1 as SGHRS and CDR2 as YFSETQ. The CDR3 is CASSFEREGDTGELFF. The CDR3 region has the DNA TGCGCCAGCAGCTTCGAGCGGGAGGGCGACACCGGGGAGCTGTTTTTT.

The J gene is TRBJ1-6, the V gene TRBV5-1; TRBD1 matches 9 bases. There are 15 residues in the CDR3. Germline loops: CDR1 SGHRS, CDR2 YFSETQ. V lost 4 bases, J lost 7 bases, and 6 bases stayed unmatched. The CDR3 nucleotides are TGCGCCAGCAGCGGCGAGGGACAGGGAAATTCACCCCTCCACTTT. Its translation is CASSGEGQGNSPLHF.

The chain has TRBV2 and TRBJ2-5, with D tentatively TRBD2 (6 bases). The CDR3 runs 13 residues. Between the trimmed V and J ends, which lost 7 bases and 2 bases, there was a span of 11 bases. Germline loops: CDR1 SNHLY, CDR2 FYNNEI. The CDR3 loop is CASTGLQQETQYF. The DNA of the CDR3 is TGTGCCAGCACGGGACTCCAACAAGAGACCCAGTACTTC.

Here the CDR3 reads CASSQGTGAKETQYF. CDR3 coding DNA: TGTGCCAGCAGTCAGGGGACCGGGGCAAAAGAGACCCAGTACTTC. The chain uses TRBV6-5 and TRBJ2-5, with D tentatively TRBD1 (6 bases). The V gene lost 5 bases and the J gene lost 3 bases, with 16 bases spanning the gap. Germline V CDR1 and CDR2: MNHEY, SVGAGI. The CDR3 is made up of 15 amino acids.

The chain joins TRBV5-4 to TRBJ1-6; D not resolved. Germline CDR1 reads SGHNT; CDR2 reads YYREEE (reference sequence). The CDR3 has 14 residues. The germline V and J ends were trimmed by 1 base and 7 bases, with 9 bases remaining between them. CDR3 region: CASSLPRLNSPLHF. In nucleotides, the CDR3 is TGTGCCAGCAGCTTGCCCAGGCTCAATTCACCCCTCCACTTT.

This clone has more than one count but fewer than ten. The chain links TRBV12-5 to TRBJ2-7; 9 bases align to TRBD1. Germline V gene sequence: CDR1 LGHNT, CDR2 FRNRAP. The CDR3 runs to 18 residues. With V trimmed by 5 bases and J by 5 bases, 19 bases remained unmatched. CDR3 amino acids: CASGAFRPTGGARHEQYF. The DNA for the CDR3 is TGTGCTAGTGGTGCTTTCCGCCCTACAGGGGGCGCTCGGCACGAGCAGTACTTC. Using reference TRBV12-5 and TRBJ2-7 for the parts outside the CDR3, the full variable domain is DARVTQTPRHKVTEMGQEVTMRCQPILGHNTVFWYRQTMMQGLELLAYFRNRAPLDDSGMPKDRFSAEMPDATLATLKIQPSEPRDSAVYFCASGAFRPTGGARHEQYFGPGTRLTVT.

The gene calls are TRBV9 and TRBJ2-5; D unclear. Trimming took off 0 bases at V and 2 bases at J, with 5 bases between the two ends. The CDR3 is 13 amino acids. The V gene's germline CDR1 is SGDLS and CDR2 YYNGEE. CDR3 coding DNA: TGTGCCAGCAGCGTAGGGGCTCAAGAGACCCAGTACTTC. It specifies CASSVGAQETQYF.

V is TRBV18 and J is TRBJ2-5; tentatively, D is TRBD1 (6 bases). CDR1 is KGHSH, CDR2 LQKENI, per germline. The V end lost 0 bases, the J end lost 5 bases, and 16 bases lay between the germline ends. CDR3 length: 16 amino acids. DNA for the CDR3: TGTGCCAGCTCACCACCCATAGGGGGATCCGGGGAGACCCAGTACTTC. Translated: CASSPPIGGSGETQYF.

The genes are TRBV3-1 (or the pseudogene TRBV3-2) and TRBJ2-5, with 13 bases identical to TRBD2. The CDR3 is made up of 14 amino acids. The trim removed 7 bases at V and 8 bases at J, leaving 7 bases unmatched. Germline V gene data show CDR1 as LGHDT and CDR2 as YNNKEL (reference sequence). The CDR3 DNA is TGTGCCAGCACTCCCCGGACTAGCGGGAGTACCCAGTACTTC. Amino acids: CASTPRTSGSTQYF.

This chain joins TRBV2 and TRBJ1-1; D not resolved. The V gene lost 7 bases and the J gene lost 0 bases, with 6 bases spanning the gap. The germline CDR1 and CDR2 sequences are SNHLY and FYNNEI. There are 12 residues in the CDR3. CDR3 loop: CASTPMNTEAFF. CDR3 DNA sequence: TGTGCCAGCACCCCTATGAACACTGAAGCTTTCTTT.

The rearrangement uses TRBV7-3 and TRBJ1-1, with 10 positions matching TRBD1. The CDR3 is made up of 13 amino acids. The V and J ends lost 4 bases and 11 bases, in that order; junction bases with no gene match: 7. Germline V gene sequence: CDR1 SGHTA, CDR2 FQGTGA. Written as DNA, the CDR3 is TGTGCCAGCAGCTCGGGACAGGGGACACAGGCTTTCTTT. Its protein product is CASSSGQGTQAFF.

The J gene is TRBJ2-1, the V gene TRBV7-6, with D maybe TRBD2 (5 bases). The CDR3 runs to 15 residues. The V and J ends lost 6 bases and 0 bases respectively, with 12 bases between them. Per the germline V gene, CDR1 is SGHVS and CDR2 is FNYEAQ. The CDR3 bases are TGTGCCAGCAGAGCGGAGATAAGCTCCTACAATGAGCAGTTCTTC. Its translation is CASRAEISSYNEQFF.

This clone came up once. This chain joins TRBV6-4 and TRBJ2-7; TRBD1 matches at 9 bases. The CDR3 totals 16 residues. Germline V gene sequence: CDR1 MRHNA, CDR2 SNTAGT. Trimming at V came to 2 bases and at J to 3 bases, leaving 8 bases not matched to a gene. The CDR3 is CASSDPGTGKVYEQYF. The DNA of the CDR3 is TGTGCCAGCAGTGACCCCGGGACAGGGAAAGTCTACGAGCAGTACTTC.

This chain uses TRBV19 with TRBJ2-5; 11 bases align to TRBD2. Per germline, CDR1 LNHDA and CDR2 SQIVND (reference sequence). The CDR3 consists of 16 residues. Trimming cost V 4 bases and J 4 bases; bases outside gene matches: 8. CDR3: CASSTLSGRAGETQYF. The CDR3, as DNA: TGTGCCAGTAGTACCCTTAGCGGGAGGGCCGGAGAGACCCAGTACTTC.

This chain joins TRBV6-2 or TRBV6-3 and TRBJ2-2; 11 bases are shared with TRBD2. V dropped 0 bases and J dropped 2; count of bases not matched to a gene: 8. The length of the CDR3 is 19 residues. Germline V CDR1 and CDR2: MNHEY, SVGEGT. CDR3 in amino acids: CASSYSRLAGRLNTGELFF. CDR3 in DNA: TGTGCCAGCAGTTACTCCCGACTAGCGGGGCGATTAAACACCGGGGAGCTGTTTTTT.

The chain couples TRBV7-8 to TRBJ2-2, with D possibly TRBD1 on 6 matching bases. The germline V gene has CDR1 SGHVS and CDR2 FQNEAQ. V was cut by 3 bases and J by 1 base, with 9 bases left in between. This CDR3 has 15 residues. The DNA for the CDR3 is TGTGCCAGCAGCTTCGGGACACTGAACACCGGGGAGCTGTTTTTT. It translates to CASSFGTLNTGELFF.

The CDR3 DNA sequence: TGCGCCAGCAGCTTAGTACAGGGGGCCCGGGAGACCCAGTACTTC. It translates to CASSLVQGARETQYF. The chain joins TRBV5-1 to TRBJ2-5; 9 positions match TRBD1. This CDR3 has 15 residues. CDR1 and CDR2 (germline): SGHRS, YFSETQ. The junction had 7 bases not matched to a gene; V was cut back by 2 bases and J by 5 bases.

V usage is TRBV11-3 and J usage is TRBJ2-1, with 16 bases lining up with TRBD2. V trimming: 1 base; J trimming: 9 bases; junction bases outside the gene matches: 9. CDR3 length equals 18 residues. Germline CDR1 SGHNT, CDR2 YENEEA. CDR3 sequence reads: CASSLGGTSGGARTEQFF. For the CDR3, the DNA is TGTGCCAGCAGCTTAGGAGGGACTAGCGGGGGGGCCCGAACTGAGCAGTTCTTC.

This sequence joins TRBV5-1 and TRBJ1-5; TRBD1 matches 9 bases. The germline V gene has CDR1 SGHRS and CDR2 YFSETQ. The V segment lost 4 bases and the J segment 7 bases; nucleotides outside the gene matches: 18. The CDR3 totals 18 residues. CDR3 loop: CASSPNPPGQGMVQPQHF. CDR3 sequence (DNA): TGCGCCAGCAGCCCGAACCCCCCGGGACAGGGTATGGTCCAGCCCCAGCATTTT.

The chain uses TRBV3-1 (or the pseudogene TRBV3-2) and TRBJ2-7; 11 bases fit TRBD2. V lost 4 bases, J lost 6 bases, and 5 bases stayed unmatched. The CDR3 extends over 14 amino acids. The germline CDR1 and CDR2 sequences are LGHDT and YNNKEL (reference sequence). CDR3 DNA: TGTGCCAGCAGCCCGAGACTAGCGGGAAGCGAGCAGTACTTC. It specifies CASSPRLAGSEQYF.

This clone occurred a few times. The chain uses TRBV20-1 and TRBJ1-4; weak D call: TRBD1 (6 bases). Germline assignment: CDR1 DFQATT and CDR2 SNEGSKA (reference sequence). V lost 3 bases and J 2 bases, leaving 13 bases between the germline ends. The CDR3 contains 15 residues. The CDR3: CSASGGTSTNEKLFF. CDR3 DNA sequence: TGCAGTGCTAGTGGGGGCACGAGCACTAATGAAAAACTGTTTTTT.